The 9 T cell receptor beta chains in this list originate from one sample, sequenced in a study of cytomegalovirus exposure and HLA in healthy donors (dated by TCRdb to about 2017). Receptor libraries were prepared by the immunoSEQ multiplex PCR assay. For the multiplex PCR, a mixture combining 60 forward primers for TCR Vbeta segments and 13 reverse primers for TCR Jbeta segments was used. TCRdb retrieved this table from immuneACCESS and kept in-frame rearrangements only. Not all clones are present; in checked studies, unresolved V genes account for under half, and no reason is known for the remainder. For this sample there are about 130,000 clones; 79% appear just once. The biggest ten clones account for roughly 2% of the sample. The sequencing sample was made of PBMCs. The receptors here all came from a man younger than 35 in good health and CMV-seronegative.

The V gene is TRBV13, the J gene TRBJ2-5, with 8 bases that match TRBD2. Trimming took 2 bases from V and 5 from J; bases not matched to a gene: 7. The V gene's germline CDR1 is PRHDT and CDR2 FYEKMQ (reference sequence). The CDR3 runs 15 residues. DNA of the CDR3: TGTGCCAGCAGCTTATCCGGGACTAGTGCGGAGACCCAGTACTTC. Its protein product is CASSLSGTSAETQYF.

This clone was counted once. J is TRBJ1-1 and V is TRBV5-5; 8 bases are shared with TRBD1. Germline V gene sequence: CDR1 SGHKS, CDR2 YYEKEE (reference sequence). V dropped 0 bases and J dropped 1; count of bases not matched to a gene: 5. CDR3 length equals 16 residues. The CDR3 loop reads CASSLAIGTGNTEAFF. The CDR3 region has the DNA TGTGCCAGCAGCTTGGCAATTGGGACAGGGAACACTGAAGCTTTCTTT.

The rearrangement joins TRBV9 to TRBJ1-5; TRBD1 is a possible D gene (5 bases). There are 13 residues in the CDR3. Trimming pared 1 base from V and 4 bases from J, leaving 6 bases between. Germline CDR1 SGDLS, CDR2 YYNGEE. CDR3 amino acids: CASSVQGNQPQHF. Here the CDR3 DNA reads TGTGCCAGCAGCGTACAGGGTAATCAGCCCCAGCATTTT.

J is TRBJ2-7 and V is TRBV6-6; possible D gene TRBD1, 6 bases. Germline V gives CDR1 MNHNY, CDR2 SVGAGI (reference sequence). The CDR3 runs to 13 residues. V lost 5 bases and J lost 7, with 15 bases in between. The CDR3 nucleotides are TGTGCCAGCAGTGCCCCAGGGCAGGGGGAGCAGTACGTC. This gives the protein CASSAPGQGEQYV.

This clone appeared a few times. This chain uses TRBV28 with TRBJ2-1, with 12 bases lining up with TRBD2. After removal of 5 bases from V and 0 bases from J, the junction contained 11 bases not matched to a gene. Germline assignment: CDR1 MDHEN and CDR2 SYDVKM. The CDR3 totals 19 residues. In DNA form, the CDR3 reads TGTGCCAGCAGTACCACCGGGACTAGCGGGTCGAGCTCCTACAATGAGCAGTTCTTC. Translated, it gives CASSTTGTSGSSSYNEQFF.

The rearrangement links TRBV6-1 to TRBJ2-5; TRBD1 aligns across 8 bases. The DNA matches TRBJ2-7 better at its end, which makes the J call doubtful. Germline V lookup: CDR1 MNHNS, CDR2 SASEGT. This CDR3 region has 16 residues. CDR3 loop: CASSGGWVQGAHEQYF. The DNA for the CDR3 is TGTGCCAGCAGTGGGGGATGGGTGCAGGGGGCCCACGAGCAGTACTTC.

The V and J genes are TRBV20-1 and TRBJ2-5; 7 nucleotides align to TRBD2. This CDR3 comprises 10 residues. Germline-derived CDR1 and CDR2 are DFQATT and SNEGSKA (reference sequence). The CDR3 loop reads CGGGQETQYF. Here the CDR3 DNA reads TGCGGGGGGGGCCAAGAGACCCAGTACTTC.

The V and J genes are TRBV10-3 and TRBJ2-7, with 7 bases matching TRBD2. Germline CDR1 and CDR2: ENHRY and SYGVKD. CDR3 length equals 14 residues. The ends lost 4 bases at V and 9 bases at J; junction bases unmatched: 12. Here the CDR3 DNA reads TGTGCCATCAGTGGCGCGGCCAGCGGGAATGTGCAGTACTTC. The encoded protein is CAISGAASGNVQYF.

The gene calls are TRBV2 and TRBJ2-5; D not certain. The J call may be faulty, since TRBJ2-7 better matches the DNA end. CDR3 length: 15 residues. CDR1 is SNHLY, CDR2 FYNNEI, per germline. CDR3 DNA sequence: TGTGCCAGCAGTGAATTCGGTCGGTTCAACTACGAGCAGTACTTC. Protein sequence: CASSEFGRFNYEQYF.